Following are 24 T cell receptor beta chains from one sample sequenced in a study of cytomegalovirus exposure and HLA in healthy donors. Produced via immunoSEQ multiplex PCR; TCRdb's table is partial and in-frame only. The sample carries approximately 280,000 clones, approximately 86% recorded once. The sequenced sample was PBMCs. These receptors were obtained from a woman aged 18-29 years in good health and CMV-seronegative.

The V gene is TRBV5-1, the J gene TRBJ1-3; 9 nucleotides align to TRBD1. Trimming took 3 bases from V and 2 from J; bases not matched to a gene: 3. Germline V gives CDR1 SGHRS, CDR2 YFSETQ. There are 15 residues in the CDR3. The CDR3 region is CASSSTGGTGNTIYF. DNA for the CDR3: TGCGCCAGCAGCTCTACAGGGGGCACTGGAAACACCATATATTTT.

The chain links TRBV7-2 to TRBJ2-3; possible D gene TRBD2, 6 bases. The CDR3 extends over 14 amino acids. The germline CDR1 and CDR2 sequences are SGHTA and FQGNSA. Trimming pared 3 bases from V and 5 bases from J, leaving 12 bases between. The CDR3 coding sequence is TGTGCCAGCAGCTTCGGCGGGGTGGTAGATACGCAGTATTTT. Encoded protein: CASSFGGVVDTQYF.

V is TRBV30 and J is TRBJ2-7; D call uncertain. V lost 4 bases to trimming and J lost 1 base, with 8 bases between them. Germline V gene data show CDR1 as GTSNPN and CDR2 as SVGIG (reference sequence). The CDR3 sequence is 12 residues long. The CDR3 nucleotides read TGTGCCTGGAATCAGGATTCCTACGAGCAGTACTTC. Translated, it gives CAWNQDSYEQYF.

The chain links TRBV28 to TRBJ1-1; D not certain. CDR1 and CDR2 from the germline V gene are MDHEN and SYDVKM. The CDR3 is 11 residues long. Trimming pared 7 bases from V and 0 bases from J, leaving 3 bases between. The CDR3, as DNA: TGTGCCAGCACCTTGAACACTGAAGCTTTCTTT. It encodes CASTLNTEAFF.

Concerning this clone itself: The junction differs from germline at one of its ends, possibly a read error. The chain combines TRBV6-1 with TRBJ2-7, with TRBD2 identical over 14 bases. This CDR3 is 15 amino acids long. Germline V gene data show CDR1 as MNHNS and CDR2 as SASEGT. CDR3 region: CASSEGTSGGYEQYF. The CDR3 bases are TGTGCCAGCAGCGAAGGGACTAGCGGGGGTTACGAGCAGTACTTC.

The rearrangement joins TRBV2 to TRBJ1-1, with D hard to call. The germline V gene has CDR1 SNHLY and CDR2 FYNNEI. V was shortened by 4 bases and J by 4 bases, with 10 bases between the two germline ends. The CDR3 is made up of 13 amino acids. CDR3 DNA: TGTGCCAGCAGTGTATTCGAGGGCACTGAAGCTTTCTTT. Translating it yields CASSVFEGTEAFF.

The chain employs TRBV6-5 and TRBJ2-4; no definite D call. V lost 0 bases and J 1 base, leaving 7 bases between the germline ends. Germline V gene lookup returns CDR1 MNHEY and CDR2 SVGAGI. The CDR3 totals 15 residues. The CDR3 spells CASSYSSVAKNIQYF. The CDR3 nucleotides are TGTGCCAGCAGTTACTCGAGTGTTGCCAAAAACATTCAGTACTTC.

The gene calls are TRBV5-1 and TRBJ1-2; TRBD1 matches at 8 bases. Trimming cost V 4 bases and J 5 bases; bases outside gene matches: 7. CDR3 length: 14 residues. Germline V gene data show CDR1 as SGHRS and CDR2 as YFSETQ. The CDR3 protein is CASSNQGAMYGYTF. CDR3 coding DNA: TGCGCCAGCAGCAATCAGGGGGCTATGTATGGCTACACCTTC.

As for this clone: The same CDR3 can be traced to other DNA sequences in this sample. The V gene is TRBV11-3, the J gene TRBJ1-1; D is possibly TRBD1 (5 bases). This CDR3 region has 13 residues. Germline assignment: CDR1 SGHNT and CDR2 YENEEA. V shed 3 bases and J shed 1 base, with 6 bases lying between them. CDR3 sequence (DNA): TGTGCCAGCAGCTTGGGGCAGAACACTGAAGCTTTCTTT. This encodes CASSLGQNTEAFF.

The chain employs TRBV5-1 and TRBJ2-3; D unresolved. This CDR3 has 11 amino acids. Germline V lookup: CDR1 SGHRS, CDR2 YFSETQ. V was shortened by 2 bases and J by 6 bases, with 4 bases between the two germline ends. In DNA form, the CDR3 reads TGCGCCAGCAGCTTACGGGATACGCAGTATTTT. Translating it yields CASSLRDTQYF.

This chain links TRBV7-3 with TRBJ2-2, with 10 bases fitting TRBD1. V gave up 6 bases and J gave up 0 bases; unmatched junction bases: 1. The germline CDR1 and CDR2 sequences are SGHTA and FQGTGA. The CDR3 covers 15 residues. The chain's CDR3 is CASRGTGANTGELFF. The CDR3 nucleotides read TGTGCCAGCAGGGGGACAGGGGCGAACACCGGGGAGCTGTTTTTT.

This clone appeared once. The chain links TRBV4-1 to TRBJ1-4; 10 nucleotides agree with TRBD1. CDR1 and CDR2 (germline): MGHRA, YSYEKL. The CDR3 is made up of 17 amino acids. Trimming took 4 bases from V and 7 from J; bases not matched to a gene: 12. CDR3: CASSPQGTGDRVEKLFF. The CDR3 nucleotides read TGCGCCAGCAGCCCGCAGGGGACAGGGGACAGAGTTGAAAAACTGTTTTTT.

The CDR3: CASSYSLAGSYNEQFF. CDR3 coding DNA: TGTGCCAGCAGTTACTCACTAGCGGGCTCCTACAATGAGCAGTTCTTC. This chain uses TRBV6-5 with TRBJ2-1; 9 bases map to TRBD2. CDR3 size: 16 residues. V lost 0 bases to trimming and J lost 0 bases; unmatched junction nucleotides: 0. The V gene's germline CDR1 is MNHEY and CDR2 SVGAGI.

This chain links TRBV5-1 with TRBJ2-1; a weak D match, TRBD1 (5 bases). V lost 0 bases and J 4 bases, leaving 11 bases between the germline ends. Germline V gives CDR1 SGHRS, CDR2 YFSETQ. The CDR3 consists of 15 residues. The DNA for the CDR3 is TGCGCCAGCAGCTTGGAGGGGCGGAATTACAATGAGCAGTTCTTC. Translating it yields CASSLEGRNYNEQFF.

The V call is TRBV6-1, the J call TRBJ1-2, with 8 bases aligning to TRBD1. Germline V gene sequence: CDR1 MNHNS, CDR2 SASEGT. The CDR3 has 15 amino acids. The V and J ends lost 1 base and 4 bases, in that order; junction bases with no gene match: 5. CDR3 residues: CASSEGTGSGYGYTF. The CDR3 DNA is TGTGCCAGCAGTGAAGGGACAGGGTCAGGCTATGGCTACACCTTC.

The rearrangement joins TRBV5-1 to TRBJ2-7, with D perhaps matching TRBD1 (6 bases). This CDR3 is 16 amino acids long. Trimming took off 2 bases at V and 2 bases at J, with 17 bases between the two ends. CDR1 SGHRS and CDR2 YFSETQ come from the germline V gene. This CDR3 is CASSFSTTGAAYEQYF. The CDR3 DNA sequence: TGCGCCAGCAGCTTCTCAACGACAGGTGCGGCCTACGAGCAGTACTTC.

The rearrangement joins TRBV9 to TRBJ2-3; D may be TRBD2 (5 bases). V was clipped by 2 bases and J by 6 bases, with 13 bases between them. Germline loops: CDR1 SGDLS, CDR2 YYNGEE. This CDR3 is built from 14 residues. CDR3 coding DNA: TGTGCCAGCAGCGTTCGAGGGTTCGGGGATACGCAGTATTTT. Translation gives CASSVRGFGDTQYF.

The chain carries TRBV28 and TRBJ2-3; TRBD2 matches 9 bases. CDR1 is MDHEN and CDR2 is SYDVKM in the germline V gene. This CDR3 region has 16 residues. Trimming at V came to 6 bases and at J to 3 bases, leaving 10 bases not matched to a gene. The chain's CDR3 is CASRSPAGGQTDTQYF. As DNA, the CDR3 is TGTGCCAGCAGATCTCCTGCGGGGGGGCAAACAGATACGCAGTATTTT.

The chain joins TRBV11-2 to TRBJ1-2; 8 bases map to TRBD1. Germline loops: CDR1 SGHAT, CDR2 FQNNGV. The CDR3 is 15 residues long. V trimming: 5 bases; J trimming: 4 bases; junction bases outside the gene matches: 9. CDR3: CASSGFDRGSYGYTF. The CDR3, as DNA: TGTGCCAGCAGCGGCTTTGACAGGGGATCCTATGGCTACACCTTC.

The chain links TRBV27 to TRBJ2-7; D is ambiguous. V lost 6 bases and J 5 bases, leaving 14 bases between the germline ends. This CDR3 has 13 residues. Germline V lookup: CDR1 MNHEY, CDR2 SMNVEV (reference sequence). CDR3: CASSGRSSHEQYF. The CDR3 DNA reads as TGTGCCAGCAGCGGTCGGTCATCCCACGAGCAGTACTTC.

CDR3 sequence reads: CASSEYLTSGSSYNEQFF. CDR3 DNA sequence: TGTGCCAGCAGTGAATATCTGACTAGCGGGAGCTCCTACAATGAGCAGTTCTTC. The chain uses TRBV25-1 and TRBJ2-1; 12 positions agree with TRBD2. The CDR3 is made up of 18 amino acids. After removal of 0 bases from V and 0 bases from J, the junction contained 3 bases not matched to a gene. Germline CDR1 reads MGHDK; CDR2 reads SYGVNS.

The V gene is TRBV5-6, the J gene TRBJ2-7, with 7 nucleotides matching TRBD1. From germline, CDR1 is SGHDT and CDR2 YYEEEE. The CDR3 covers 13 residues. The junction had 3 bases not matched to a gene; V was cut back by 3 bases and J by 3 bases. CDR3 in amino acids: CASSSGQSYEQYF. CDR3 DNA sequence: TGTGCCAGCAGCTCGGGACAGAGCTACGAGCAGTACTTC.

This clone was seen a single time. The chain combines TRBV6-5 with TRBJ1-1; perhaps TRBD1 as D (5 bases). CDR1 and CDR2 (germline): MNHEY, SVGAGI. This CDR3 region has 15 residues. The V gene lost 6 bases and the J gene lost 1 base, with 15 bases spanning the gap. This chain's CDR3 is CASRRTGPTNTEAFF. The CDR3 DNA is TGTGCCAGCAGAAGAACAGGTCCCACGAACACTGAAGCTTTCTTT.

The rearrangement uses TRBV29-1 and TRBJ2-7; 8 bases map to TRBD1. The CDR3 extends over 14 amino acids. Trimming took 2 bases from V and 4 from J; bases not matched to a gene: 7. The germline CDR1 and CDR2 sequences are SQVTM and ANQGSEA. The CDR3 bases are TGCAGCGTTGAACGAGCAGGGGGCGCGTACGAGCAGTACTTC. Translation gives CSVERAGGAYEQYF.